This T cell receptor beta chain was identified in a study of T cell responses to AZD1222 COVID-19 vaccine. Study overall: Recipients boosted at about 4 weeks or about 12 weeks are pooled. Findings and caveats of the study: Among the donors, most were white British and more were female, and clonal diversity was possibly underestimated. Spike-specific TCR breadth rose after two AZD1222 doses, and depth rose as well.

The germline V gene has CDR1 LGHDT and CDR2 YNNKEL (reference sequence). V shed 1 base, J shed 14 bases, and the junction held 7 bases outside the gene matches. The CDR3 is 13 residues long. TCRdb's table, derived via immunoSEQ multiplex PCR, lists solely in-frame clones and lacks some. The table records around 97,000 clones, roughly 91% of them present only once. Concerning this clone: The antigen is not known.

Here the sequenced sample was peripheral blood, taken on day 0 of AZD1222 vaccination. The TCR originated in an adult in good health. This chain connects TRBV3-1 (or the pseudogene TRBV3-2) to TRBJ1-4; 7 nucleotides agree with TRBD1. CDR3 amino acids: CASSQGQGGWLFF. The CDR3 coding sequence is TGTGCCAGCAGCCAAGGACAGGGCGGGTGGCTGTTTTTT.